This TCR beta chain derives from a study of CD8 T cells in ankylosing spondylitis. Trimming took 6 bases from V and 4 from J, leaving 16 bases between them. The CDR3 loop spans 15 amino acids. Germline V gives CDR1 MNHEY, CDR2 SVGEGT. Ten or more counts support this clonotype. TCRdb processed the 5' RACE reads anew with MiXCR; each CDR3 protein has one entry. The table lists 220,000 or so distinct CDR3 sequences, over 9.5% of them singletons, with 20% to 25% in the top ten. The chain joins TRBV6-2 or TRBV6-3 to TRBJ2-1; tentatively, D is TRBD2 (5 bases). This clonotype originated in a male donor with ankylosing spondylitis or in good health (not recorded which). Sequenced input: blood, either unsorted or a sorted T cell fraction (not recorded which). The CDR3 coding sequence is TGTGCCAGCAGCCCCACGGACTTTTCTTACAATGAGCAGTTCTTC. This encodes CASSPTDFSYNEQFF.